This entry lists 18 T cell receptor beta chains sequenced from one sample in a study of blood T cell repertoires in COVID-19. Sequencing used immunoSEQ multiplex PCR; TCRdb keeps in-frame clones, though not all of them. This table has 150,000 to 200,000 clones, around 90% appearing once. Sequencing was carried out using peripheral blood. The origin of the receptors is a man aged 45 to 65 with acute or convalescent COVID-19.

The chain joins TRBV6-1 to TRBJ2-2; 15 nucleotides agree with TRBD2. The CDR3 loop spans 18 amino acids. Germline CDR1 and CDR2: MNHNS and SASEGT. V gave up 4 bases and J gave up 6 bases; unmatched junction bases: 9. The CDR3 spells CASSARTSGRAGAGELFF. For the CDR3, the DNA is TGTGCCAGCAGTGCCAGGACTAGCGGGAGGGCCGGGGCCGGGGAGCTGTTTTTT.

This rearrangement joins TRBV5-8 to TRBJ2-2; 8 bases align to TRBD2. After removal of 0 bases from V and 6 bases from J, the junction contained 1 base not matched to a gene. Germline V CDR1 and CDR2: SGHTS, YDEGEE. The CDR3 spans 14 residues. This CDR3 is CASSLVGGAGELFF. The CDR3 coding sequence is TGTGCCAGCAGCTTGGTCGGGGGGGCCGGGGAGCTGTTTTTT. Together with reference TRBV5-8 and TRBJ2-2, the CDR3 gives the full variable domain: EAGVTQSPTHLIKTRGQQATLRCSPISGHTSVYWYQQALGLGLQFLLWYDEGEERNRGNFPPRFSGRQFPNYSSELNVNALELEDSALYLCASSLVGGAGELFFGEGSRLTVL.

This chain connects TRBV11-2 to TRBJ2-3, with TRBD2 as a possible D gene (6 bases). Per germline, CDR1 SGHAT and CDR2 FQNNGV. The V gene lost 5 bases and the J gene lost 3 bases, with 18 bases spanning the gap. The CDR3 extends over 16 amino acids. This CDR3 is CASSKKVGRGTDTQYF. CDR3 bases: TGTGCCAGCAGCAAAAAAGTCGGGAGAGGGACAGATACGCAGTATTTT.

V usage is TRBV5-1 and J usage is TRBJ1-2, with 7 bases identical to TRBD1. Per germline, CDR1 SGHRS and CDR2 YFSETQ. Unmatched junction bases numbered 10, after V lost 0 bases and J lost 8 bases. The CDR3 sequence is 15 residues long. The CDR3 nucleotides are TGCGCCAGCAGCTTGGACTGGACAGGCTCGGCGGGCTACACCTTC. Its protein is CASSLDWTGSAGYTF.

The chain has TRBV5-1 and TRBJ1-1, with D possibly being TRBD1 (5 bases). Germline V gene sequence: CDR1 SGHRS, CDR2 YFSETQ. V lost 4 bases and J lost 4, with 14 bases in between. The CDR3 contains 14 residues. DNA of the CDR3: TGCGCCAGCAGCCCCAGGGTCGGAGTCACTGAAGCTTTCTTT. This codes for CASSPRVGVTEAFF.

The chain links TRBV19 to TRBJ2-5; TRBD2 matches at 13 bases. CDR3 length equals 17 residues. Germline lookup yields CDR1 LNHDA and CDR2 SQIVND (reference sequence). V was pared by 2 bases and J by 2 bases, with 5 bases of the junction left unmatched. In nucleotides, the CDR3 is TGTGCCAGTAGTATAACTAGCGGGGGGGCAAATCAAGAGACCCAGTACTTC. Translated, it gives CASSITSGGANQETQYF.

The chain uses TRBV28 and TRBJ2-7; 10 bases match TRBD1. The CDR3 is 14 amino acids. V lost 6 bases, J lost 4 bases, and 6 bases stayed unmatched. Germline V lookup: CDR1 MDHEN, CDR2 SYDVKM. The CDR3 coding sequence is TGTGCCAGCAGCACACCGGGACAGGGGTACGAGCAGTACTTC. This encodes CASSTPGQGYEQYF.

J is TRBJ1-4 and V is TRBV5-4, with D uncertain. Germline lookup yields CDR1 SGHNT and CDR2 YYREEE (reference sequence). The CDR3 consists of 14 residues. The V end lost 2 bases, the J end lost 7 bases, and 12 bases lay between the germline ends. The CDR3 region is CASSFSGYGEKLFF. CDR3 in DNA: TGTGCCAGCAGCTTTTCCGGGTATGGTGAAAAACTGTTTTTT.

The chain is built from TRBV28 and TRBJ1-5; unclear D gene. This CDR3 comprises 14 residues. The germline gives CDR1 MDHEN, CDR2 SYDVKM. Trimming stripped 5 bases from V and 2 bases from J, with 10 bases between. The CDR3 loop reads CASSPHQGNQPQHF. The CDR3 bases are TGTGCCAGCAGTCCACATCAGGGCAATCAGCCCCAGCATTTT.

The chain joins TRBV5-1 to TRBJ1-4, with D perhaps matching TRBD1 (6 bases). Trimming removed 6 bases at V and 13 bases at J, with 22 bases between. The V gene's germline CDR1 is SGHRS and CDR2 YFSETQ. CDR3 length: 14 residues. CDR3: CASTDTSQGQRLFF. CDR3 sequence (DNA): TGCGCCAGCACCGACACTTCTCAGGGGCAGAGACTGTTTTTT.

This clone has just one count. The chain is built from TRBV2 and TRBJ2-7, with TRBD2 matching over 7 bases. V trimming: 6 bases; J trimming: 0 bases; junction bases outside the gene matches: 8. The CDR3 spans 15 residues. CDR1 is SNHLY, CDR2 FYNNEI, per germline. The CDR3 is CASSPGGTYSYEQYF. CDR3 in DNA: TGTGCCAGCAGCCCCGGGGGGACTTACTCCTACGAGCAGTACTTC.

The CDR3 loop reads CASSQESWTGNQPQHF. The CDR3 nucleotides are TGCGCCAGCAGCCAAGAATCATGGACAGGCAATCAGCCCCAGCATTTT. The V and J genes are TRBV4-1 and TRBJ1-5; a weak D match, TRBD1 (6 bases). V was clipped by 0 bases and J by 2 bases, with 11 bases between them. This CDR3 has 16 residues. Germline V gene data show CDR1 as MGHRA and CDR2 as YSYEKL.

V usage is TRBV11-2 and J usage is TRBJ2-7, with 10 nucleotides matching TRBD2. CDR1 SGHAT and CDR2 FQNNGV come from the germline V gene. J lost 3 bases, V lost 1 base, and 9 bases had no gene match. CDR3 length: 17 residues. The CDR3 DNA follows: TGTGCCAGCAGCTTAGGGGGTAGCGGGAGGATGAGCTACGAGCAGTACTTC. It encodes CASSLGGSGRMSYEQYF.

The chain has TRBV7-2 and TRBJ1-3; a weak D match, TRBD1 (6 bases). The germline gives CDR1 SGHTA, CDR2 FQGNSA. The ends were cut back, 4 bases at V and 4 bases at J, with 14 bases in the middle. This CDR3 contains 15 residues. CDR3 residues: CASSSNRVSGNTIYF. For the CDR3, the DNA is TGTGCCAGCAGCTCCAACAGGGTGTCGGGAAACACCATATATTTT.

CDR3 in amino acids: CASSARGGGNSPLHF. The DNA for the CDR3 is TGTGCCAGCAGTGCAAGAGGGGGCGGGAATTCACCCCTCCACTTT. The V and J genes are TRBV27 and TRBJ1-6; TRBD1 aligns across 7 bases. Germline V CDR1 and CDR2: MNHEY, SMNVEV (reference sequence). CDR3 length: 15 residues. Losses at the gene ends were 5 bases for V and 7 bases for J; bases not matched to a gene: 8.

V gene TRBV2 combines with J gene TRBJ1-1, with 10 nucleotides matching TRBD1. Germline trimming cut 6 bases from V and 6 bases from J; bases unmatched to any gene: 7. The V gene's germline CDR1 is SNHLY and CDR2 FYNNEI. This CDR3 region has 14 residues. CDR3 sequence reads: CASRGTGAGAEAFF. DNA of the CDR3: TGTGCCAGCAGGGGGACAGGGGCCGGGGCTGAAGCTTTCTTT.

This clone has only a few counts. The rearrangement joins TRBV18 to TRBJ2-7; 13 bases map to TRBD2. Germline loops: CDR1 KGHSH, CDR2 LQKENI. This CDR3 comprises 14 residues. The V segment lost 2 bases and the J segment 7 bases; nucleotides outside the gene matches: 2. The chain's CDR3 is CASSPGLAGEEQYF. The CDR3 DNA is TGTGCCAGCTCACCAGGACTAGCGGGAGAAGAGCAGTACTTC.

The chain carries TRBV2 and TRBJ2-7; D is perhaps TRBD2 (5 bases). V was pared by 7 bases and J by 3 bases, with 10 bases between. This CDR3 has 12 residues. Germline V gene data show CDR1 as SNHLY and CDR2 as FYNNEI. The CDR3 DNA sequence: TGTGCCAGCAAGAGCCGGGACTACGAGCAGTACTTC. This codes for CASKSRDYEQYF.